Presented here are 8 T cell receptor beta chains from one specimen sequenced in a study of cytomegalovirus exposure and HLA in healthy donors. A multiplex PCR was run with 60 Vbeta primers and 13 Jbeta primers. The table came from immunoSEQ multiplex PCR; TCRdb's copy has only in-frame clones and leaves some out. The sample contains roughly 150,000 clones, about three quarters of which appear only once. Sequencing was carried out using PBMCs. Every receptor here comes from a man in his forties or fifties in good health and CMV-seropositive.

The chain recombines TRBV19 with TRBJ1-1, with no clear D. In germline, CDR1 is LNHDA, CDR2 SQIVND (reference sequence). Trimming cost V 6 bases and J 0 bases, with 8 bases left between them. The CDR3 loop spans 13 amino acids. The CDR3 here is CASRSLVNTEAFF. In nucleotides, the CDR3 is TGTGCCAGTAGGAGTTTAGTGAACACTGAAGCTTTCTTT.

The V gene is TRBV29-1, the J gene TRBJ2-1, with D possibly TRBD2 on 7 matching bases. Trimming took off 6 bases at V and 2 bases at J, with 23 bases between the two ends. Germline lookup yields CDR1 SQVTM and CDR2 ANQGSEA. The CDR3 totals 17 residues. The CDR3 DNA follows: TGCAGCGTCTCAGGGGAGGGCGACATTAGGGCCTACAATGAGCAGTTCTTC. Translating it yields CSVSGEGDIRAYNEQFF.

The V call is TRBV18, the J call TRBJ2-2, with 7 nucleotides matching TRBD2. This CDR3 contains 15 residues. Germline CDR1 and CDR2: KGHSH and LQKENI. The V and J ends lost 3 bases and 4 bases, in that order; junction bases with no gene match: 5. In DNA form, the CDR3 reads TGTGCCAGCTCACCTACTACGGGAGGCACCGGGGAGCTGTTTTTT. Translated: CASSPTTGGTGELFF.

The chain uses TRBV15 and TRBJ2-2; D call uncertain. This CDR3 is 13 amino acids long. CDR1 is LNHNV, CDR2 YYDKDF, per germline (reference sequence). The V gene lost 1 base and the J gene lost 5 bases, with 5 bases spanning the gap. CDR3 in amino acids: CATSRVETGELFF. Here the CDR3 DNA reads TGTGCCACCAGCAGAGTAGAGACCGGGGAGCTGTTTTTT.

The rearrangement joins TRBV15 to TRBJ1-1; D might be TRBD1 (5 bases). Germline lookup yields CDR1 LNHNV and CDR2 YYDKDF (reference sequence). CDR3 length: 13 residues. V was trimmed by 6 bases and J by 1 base, leaving 9 bases between them. In nucleotides, the CDR3 is TGTGCCACCAGTCCGGGGGGGAACACTGAAGCTTTCTTT. It encodes CATSPGGNTEAFF.

The table lists this clone with a few counts. The chain recombines TRBV29-1 with TRBJ1-2, with D unclear. The length of the CDR3 is 13 residues. Per germline, CDR1 SQVTM and CDR2 ANQGSEA. V was shortened by 4 bases and J by 6 bases, with 15 bases between the two germline ends. For the CDR3, the DNA is TGCAGCGTTGGGGGAGCGAATGCCCATGGCTACACCTTC. This codes for CSVGGANAHGYTF.

The chain is built from TRBV29-1 and TRBJ2-3; D perhaps matches TRBD1 (6 bases). With 6 bases removed from V and 0 bases from J, the gap between germline ends came to 19 bases. The CDR3 loop spans 16 amino acids. CDR1 is SQVTM, CDR2 ANQGSEA, per germline. CDR3 region: CSVVGTKGSSTDTQYF. In DNA form, the CDR3 reads TGCAGCGTCGTGGGGACAAAGGGCTCTAGCACAGATACGCAGTATTTT.

V and J are TRBV11-1 and TRBJ2-1; D might be TRBD2 (6 bases). This CDR3 contains 13 residues. Trimming removed 1 base from V and 13 bases from J, with 14 bases in between. CDR1 and CDR2 from the germline V gene are SGHAT and FQDESV (reference sequence). Written as DNA, the CDR3 is TGTGCCAGCAGCTTAGTCGCGGGACTGGATCAGTTCTTC. It specifies CASSLVAGLDQFF.